Below are 10 T cell receptor beta chains sequenced from a single sample in a study of long-term antiretroviral therapy in people with HIV. They ran version v3.0 of the immunoSEQ assay at survey level. Data came from immunoSEQ multiplex PCR; TCRdb stores just in-frame clones and leaves some out. The sample includes 25,000 or so clones, about 84% of them seen just once. Here the sequenced sample was unsorted PBMCs, taken 0.8 years before starting antiretroviral therapy. Receptors were obtained from a man between 18 and 29 years old with HIV.

The genes are TRBV6-1 and TRBJ1-5; D is undetermined. CDR1 is MNHNS, CDR2 SASEGT, per germline. This CDR3 contains 17 residues. V shed 2 bases and J shed 2 bases, with 16 bases lying between them. The chain's CDR3 is CASSERGERAGNQPQHF. CDR3 in DNA: TGTGCCAGCAGTGAACGCGGCGAACGGGCGGGCAATCAGCCCCAGCATTTT.

The table lists this clone with a count of one. V usage is TRBV5-1 and J usage is TRBJ1-2; no clear D. The CDR3 covers 12 residues. V was cut by 5 bases and J by 2 bases, with 7 bases left in between. Germline assignment: CDR1 SGHRS and CDR2 YFSETQ. The CDR3 bases are TGCGCCAGCAGTGACACGAACTATGGCTACACCTTC. This gives the protein CASSDTNYGYTF.

This clone ranks as medium-sized. Other DNA sequences of this sample code for an identical CDR3. V gene TRBV4-1 combines with J gene TRBJ2-1, with TRBD2 as a possible D gene (5 bases). V lost 4 bases, J lost 7 bases, and 11 bases lay in between. This CDR3 comprises 13 residues. Germline values: CDR1 MGHRA, CDR2 YSYEKL. The CDR3 DNA follows: TGCGCCAGCAGCCTCCAGACGGGGAATGAGCAGTTCTTC. Translating it yields CASSLQTGNEQFF.

The V gene is TRBV11-2, the J gene TRBJ2-3; D is perhaps TRBD1 (6 bases). The CDR3 contains 12 residues. Trimming stripped 5 bases from V and 6 bases from J, with 9 bases between. The V gene's germline CDR1 is SGHAT and CDR2 FQNNGV. The CDR3 reads CASSGGWDTQYF. CDR3 DNA sequence: TGTGCCAGCAGCGGGGGCTGGGATACGCAGTATTTT. The full variable domain, completed using reference TRBV11-2 and TRBJ2-3, is EAGVAQSPRYKIIEKRQSVAFWCNPISGHATLYWYQQILGQGPKLLIQFQNNGVVDDSQLPKDRFSAERLKGVDSTLKIQPAKLEDSAVYLCASSGGWDTQYFGPGTRLTVL.

This chain connects TRBV6-1 to TRBJ1-3; D gene ambiguous. The CDR3 consists of 16 residues. Germline V gene sequence: CDR1 MNHNS, CDR2 SASEGT. With 1 base removed from V and 4 bases from J, the gap between germline ends came to 14 bases. CDR3 bases: TGTGCCAGCAGTGAAGAACGGTACGCGGGCGGAAACACCATATATTTT. Translating gives CASSEERYAGGNTIYF.

V usage is TRBV29-1 and J usage is TRBJ2-2; TRBD1 might be the D (6 bases). Trimming took off 2 bases at V and 3 bases at J, with 13 bases between the two ends. The germline V gene has CDR1 SQVTM and CDR2 ANQGSEA. The CDR3 runs 15 residues. CDR3 coding DNA: TGCAGCGTTGAATTCGAACAGGGTCACACCGGGGAGCTGTTTTTT. It codes for CSVEFEQGHTGELFF.

The chain is built from TRBV9 and TRBJ2-6; D not certain. This CDR3 spans 15 amino acids. V was cut by 4 bases and J by 0 bases, with 8 bases left in between. Germline CDR1 and CDR2: SGDLS and YYNGEE. This CDR3 is CASSPPYSGANVLTF. The CDR3 DNA is TGTGCCAGCAGCCCTCCATACTCTGGGGCCAACGTCCTGACTTTC.

V is TRBV7-9 and J is TRBJ2-5, with 11 bases identical to TRBD2. Germline CDR1 SEHNR, CDR2 FQNEAQ (reference sequence). This CDR3 is 15 amino acids long. The V gene end was trimmed by 6 bases and the J gene end by 2 bases; junction bases not matched to a gene: 5. CDR3 residues: CASRSPSGGQETQYF. The CDR3 nucleotides read TGTGCCAGCAGATCTCCTAGCGGGGGGCAAGAGACCCAGTACTTC.

The CDR3 nucleotides read TGTGCCAGCAGCACTACCGGGACTAGCGGGTGGGAGACCCAGTACTTC. As protein: CASSTTGTSGWETQYF. The V call is TRBV7-2, the J call TRBJ2-5, with 12 bases matching TRBD2. V shed 5 bases and J 5 bases; nucleotides not matched to a gene: 9. This CDR3 is 16 amino acids long. Germline V gene lookup returns CDR1 SGHTA and CDR2 FQGNSA. The full variable domain, completed using reference TRBV7-2 and TRBJ2-5, is GAGVSQSPSNKVTEKGKDVELRCDPISGHTALYWYRQSLGQGLEFLIYFQGNSAPDKSGLPSDRFSAERTGGSVSTLTIQRTQQEDSAVYLCASSTTGTSGWETQYFGPGTRLLVL.

CDR3 sequence: CASSQDEVGGYGYTF. CDR3 in DNA: TGCGCCAGCAGCCAAGATGAGGTGGGTGGTTATGGCTACACCTTC. The chain joins TRBV4-1 to TRBJ1-2; D is undetermined. With 0 bases removed from V and 5 bases from J, the gap between germline ends came to 13 bases. This CDR3 is built from 15 residues. CDR1 is MGHRA and CDR2 is YSYEKL in the germline V gene.